The sequence of this T cell receptor (beta chain) was determined in a study of shared T cell receptors in the human thymus. The CDR3 has 13 amino acids. V dropped 3 bases and J dropped 4 bases, with 9 bases sitting between them. CDR1 is LGHNA, CDR2 YSLEER, per germline. The assay was immunoSEQ multiplex PCR, and TCRdb's table has in-frame clones only and misses some. Here the sample spans about 500,000 clones, around 82% being singletons. These data also formed part of another study, on human thymus T cells.

The sample comprised thymocytes. The sequence was obtained from a boy under two years old with a congenital heart defect. The chain joins TRBV4-3 to TRBJ1-2; a weak D match, TRBD1 (5 bases). CDR3 loop: CASSQGEGYGYTF. CDR3 DNA sequence: TGCGCCAGCAGCCAGGGGGAGGGCTATGGCTACACCTTC.